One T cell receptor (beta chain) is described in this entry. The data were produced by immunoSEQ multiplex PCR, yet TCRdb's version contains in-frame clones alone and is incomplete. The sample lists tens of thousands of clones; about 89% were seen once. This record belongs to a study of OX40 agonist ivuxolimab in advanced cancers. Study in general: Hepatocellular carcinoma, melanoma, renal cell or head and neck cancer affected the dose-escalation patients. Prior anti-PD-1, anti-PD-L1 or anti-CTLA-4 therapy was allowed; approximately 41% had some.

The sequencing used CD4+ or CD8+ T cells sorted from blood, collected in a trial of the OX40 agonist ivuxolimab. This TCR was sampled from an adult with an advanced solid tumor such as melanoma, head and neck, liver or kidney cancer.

In DNA, the CDR3 is TGCGCCAGCAGCGGAAATCAGGACGGAATAAACTACGAGCAGTACTTC. Protein sequence: CASSGNQDGINYEQYF. The chain is built from TRBV5-1 and TRBJ2-7; D gene ambiguous. The CDR3 covers 16 residues. With 4 bases removed from V and 3 bases from J, the gap between germline ends came to 20 bases. Germline V gene sequence: CDR1 SGHRS, CDR2 YFSETQ.